This T cell receptor (beta chain) was sequenced in a study of blood T cell repertoires in COVID-19. Study in general: Researchers got acute and convalescent COVID-19 samples from the United States, Italy and Spain. Nucleic acid was either cDNA or gDNA, and it came from T cells, B-cell-depleted T cells, or PBMCs.

This CDR3 is built from 16 residues. Germline V lookup: CDR1 SEHNR, CDR2 FQNEAQ (reference sequence). The J segment lost 4 bases and the V segment lost 0 bases, leaving 6 bases of the junction unmatched. This clone was counted a few times. Original analysis: Estimation of nucleated cell counts was performed using reference gene primer amplification. TCRdb's copy holds only in-frame clones and misses some; the assay was immunoSEQ multiplex PCR. D and trimming come from the DNA, and the V and J calls and clone size come from that table. The data show 120,000 or so clones, approximately 80% seen once. The chain combines TRBV7-9 with TRBJ2-7, with TRBD2 matching 10 bases. This sequence originates from a human donor in a cohort sampled during active COVID-19. Material for sequencing was peripheral blood. The CDR3 DNA sequence: TGTGCCAGCAGCTTAGCCACTAGCGGGACGCGGTACGAGCAGTACTTC. Amino acids: CASSLATSGTRYEQYF.